Listed here are 4 T cell receptor beta chains from one sample, sequenced in a study of T cell clones after liver transplantation. The method was immunoSEQ multiplex PCR; TCRdb's version includes in-frame clones alone and lacks a portion of them. Of 50,000 to 60,000 clones in the sample, around 70% were seen once. Sequencing used CD4+ T cells from blood, obtained at the 22-month timepoint. The receptors originated from a human patient who received a liver transplant. Some T cells may arise from the graft donor.

The chain has TRBV6-6 and TRBJ2-7; 7 bases are a match to TRBD2. Trimming at V came to 5 bases and at J to 3 bases, leaving 13 bases not matched to a gene. Germline V CDR1 and CDR2: MNHNY, SVGAGI (reference sequence). The CDR3 totals 16 residues. CDR3: CASSPTWGGMVYEQYF. In DNA, the CDR3 is TGTGCCAGCAGTCCAACGTGGGGGGGGATGGTCTACGAGCAGTACTTC.

The genes are TRBV7-2 and TRBJ2-1; the match to TRBD2 covers 13 bases. The CDR3 length is 15 residues. The V segment lost 5 bases and the J segment 8 bases; nucleotides outside the gene matches: 6. CDR1 and CDR2 (germline): SGHTA, FQGNSA. The CDR3 sequence: CASSGGLAGFDEQFF. CDR3 sequence (DNA): TGTGCCAGCAGCGGGGGACTAGCGGGGTTCGATGAGCAGTTCTTC. The entire variable domain, with the rest obtained from reference TRBV7-2 and TRBJ2-1, is as follows: GAGVSQSPSNKVTEKGKDVELRCDPISGHTALYWYRQSLGQGLEFLIYFQGNSAPDKSGLPSDRFSAERTGGSVSTLTIQRTQQEDSAVYLCASSGGLAGFDEQFFGPGTRLTVL.

This clone has more than one count but fewer than ten. The CDR3 coding sequence is TGTGCCAGCAGGAGGACAGGGGGCGCCTATGGCTACACCTTC. This translates into CASRRTGGAYGYTF. The V gene is TRBV28, the J gene TRBJ1-2; 11 bases are a match to TRBD1. V lost 6 bases, J lost 4 bases, and 4 bases stayed unmatched. The germline V gene has CDR1 MDHEN and CDR2 SYDVKM. The CDR3 is made up of 14 amino acids.

This chain links TRBV5-8 with TRBJ2-7; no definite D call. From germline, CDR1 is SGHTS and CDR2 YDEGEE. Trimming removed 4 bases at V and 5 bases at J, with 22 bases between. The length of the CDR3 is 16 residues. The CDR3 loop is CASSRSTNTGSDEQYF. The CDR3 nucleotides are TGTGCCAGCAGCCGTTCCACCAACACGGGTTCCGACGAGCAGTACTTC.